These 4 T cell receptor beta chains came from one sample sequenced in a study of T-cell reconstitution after alpha-beta-depleted transplantation in children. The TCRbeta library was prepared with unique molecular identifiers. Each CDR3 protein gets one entry after TCRdb re-called the PCR reads with MiXCR. Among a few hundred thousand distinct CDR3 sequences listed, 43% were seen once. The sample here was PBMCs, taken before TCRalphabeta/CD19-depleted stem cell transplant. The source of these receptors is a girl aged 2 to 10 with aplastic anemia, due to receive a stem cell transplant.

V and J are TRBV29-1 and TRBJ2-1; 13 bases fit TRBD2. This CDR3 spans 14 amino acids. Unmatched junction bases numbered 5, after V lost 7 bases and J lost 5 bases. Germline V gene lookup returns CDR1 SQVTM and CDR2 ANQGSEA. CDR3 in DNA: TGCAGCGCTAAAGGACTAGCGGGAGACAATGAGCAGTTCTTC. It yields the protein CSAKGLAGDNEQFF.

This clonotype turned up a few times. DNA of the CDR3: TGCAGCGTAATCCCGGGACAGGGTCACAATGAGCAGTTCTTC. It translates to CSVIPGQGHNEQFF. The rearrangement links TRBV29-1 to TRBJ2-1; the match to TRBD1 covers 9 bases. The V gene end was trimmed by 6 bases and the J gene end by 5 bases; junction bases not matched to a gene: 8. The CDR3 is made up of 14 amino acids. The germline V gene has CDR1 SQVTM and CDR2 ANQGSEA.

This chain joins TRBV7-9 and TRBJ2-1; TRBD2 aligns across 8 bases. This CDR3 is 16 amino acids long. Germline V CDR1 and CDR2: SEHNR, FQNEAQ (reference sequence). The V and J ends lost 2 bases and 2 bases, in that order; junction bases with no gene match: 5. CDR3 in amino acids: CASSLIGGLAYNEQFF. The CDR3 DNA reads TGTGCCAGCAGCTTAATAGGGGGACTAGCCTACAATGAGCAGTTCTTC. The whole variable domain, filled in from reference TRBV7-9 and TRBJ2-1, reads DTGVSQNPRHKITKRGQNVTFRCDPISEHNRLYWYRQTLGQGPEFLTYFQNEAQLEKSRLLSDRFSAERPKGSFSTLEIQRTEQGDSAMYLCASSLIGGLAYNEQFFGPGTRLTVL.

This chain uses TRBV20-1 with TRBJ2-7; D gene ambiguous. The CDR3 sequence is 15 residues long. V was shortened by 0 bases and J by 6 bases, with 18 bases between the two germline ends. CDR1 is DFQATT, CDR2 SNEGSKA, per germline (reference sequence). The DNA of the CDR3 is TGCAGTGCTAGAGAGGCGGTTAATCCCTACGGCGAGCAGTACTTC. Its translation is CSAREAVNPYGEQYF.